The entry that follows covers one T cell receptor (beta chain) sequence. The target antigen is unknown. Sequence at one end of the junction differs from germline and may be a read error. The authors ran a second PCR of about 6 to 11 cycles using a sample-barcoded 5' primer and a J-beta primer mix. CDR3-containing paired-end reads numbering at least 2.5 million came from each sample. Each CDR3 protein is one row after TCRdb ran MiXCR on the 5' RACE reads. The sample carries about 380,000 distinct CDR3 sequences, about 52% recorded once. This record comes from a study of blood T cells in healthy people across ages. General study results and limits: Correlation between TCR beta diversity and naive T cell percentage was strong. Naive CD4+ cells and diversity were both higher in long-lived donors than in aged donors. Bulk PBMC profiling left naive and antigen-experienced comparisons inconclusive.

Per the germline V gene, CDR1 is SGHVS and CDR2 is FQNEAQ. The CDR3 is 14 amino acids. The chain recombines TRBV7-8 with TRBJ2-7, with TRBD1 matching over 7 bases. This sequence originates from a man aged 60-69 years in good health. The sequenced sample was blood. CDR3 nucleotide sequence: TGTGCCAGCAGCTTAGGGACAGGCTCCTACGGGCAGTACTTC. This sequence encodes CASSLGTGSYGQYF.